Ten or more counts support the clone carrying this T cell receptor (beta chain). Its antigen is not known. Per the study methods: Differences in CDR3 between clinicopathological groups were drawn on to build a classifier intended to discriminate distant-metastatic papillary thyroid cancer patients. TCRdb re-clonotyped the PCR reads via MiXCR. TCRdb's processing, not the authors' own work, is the source of the V and J calls. The sample shows around 41,000 clones, under 4% of them seen only once. This sample is part of a study of metastatic and nonmetastatic thyroid tumors. Study in general: From malignant and benign thyroid patients, repertoires in blood and in tumor or nodule tissue were compared.

No treatment of any kind had been given to any patient before thyroid surgery. General study points: Significantly greater TCR beta diversity was reportedly found in malignant thyroid tumors than in benign nodules (in blood and tumor).

Sequenced material: blood. This receptor was obtained from a female donor with papillary thyroid cancer or a benign thyroid nodule (not recorded which). Some clones in this sample may be carry-over from other donors' samples.

This chain's CDR3 is CASSVGTSAGELFF. The CDR3 DNA reads TGTGCCAGCAGCGTAGGGACTAGTGCCGGGGAGCTGTTTTTT. The chain couples TRBV9 to TRBJ2-2; 7 bases match TRBD2. Germline CDR1 reads SGDLS; CDR2 reads YYNGEE. The CDR3 length is 14 residues. The V and J ends lost 0 bases and 6 bases, in that order; junction bases with no gene match: 2. The full variable domain, in which reference TRBV9 and TRBJ2-2 provide the parts outside the CDR3, is DSGVTQTPKHLITATGQRVTLRCSPRSGDLSVYWYQQSLDQGLQFLIQYYNGEERAKGNILERFSAQQFPDLHSELNLSSLELGDSALYFCASSVGTSAGELFFGEGSRLTVL.